This TCR beta chain emerged from a study of long-term antiretroviral therapy in people with HIV. The study's findings and limits: Sampling of blood ran from about 2003 to 2018, and older ART regimens were possibly in use.

In each sample, roughly 0.95-10 million cryopreserved PBMC were present before DNA extraction. The authors ran the immunoSEQ assay, v3.0, at survey level. Generated by immunoSEQ multiplex PCR, the TCRdb table keeps only in-frame clones and is missing some. The data hold 16,000 or so clones, with 70% to 90% observed a single time. Remarks on this clone: Its antigen is unidentified.

Trimming removed 0 bases from V and 1 base from J, with 3 bases in between. The CDR3 runs 13 residues. CDR1 and CDR2 (germline): SGHNT, YENEEA. The sequence was obtained from a man aged 18 to 30 with HIV. The chain employs TRBV11-3 and TRBJ1-1; no clear D. The source material was unsorted PBMCs, sampled 0.1 years before starting antiretroviral therapy. The CDR3 DNA reads TGTGCCAGCAGCTTAGAAGAGAACACTGAAGCTTTCTTT. Translating gives CASSLEENTEAFF.